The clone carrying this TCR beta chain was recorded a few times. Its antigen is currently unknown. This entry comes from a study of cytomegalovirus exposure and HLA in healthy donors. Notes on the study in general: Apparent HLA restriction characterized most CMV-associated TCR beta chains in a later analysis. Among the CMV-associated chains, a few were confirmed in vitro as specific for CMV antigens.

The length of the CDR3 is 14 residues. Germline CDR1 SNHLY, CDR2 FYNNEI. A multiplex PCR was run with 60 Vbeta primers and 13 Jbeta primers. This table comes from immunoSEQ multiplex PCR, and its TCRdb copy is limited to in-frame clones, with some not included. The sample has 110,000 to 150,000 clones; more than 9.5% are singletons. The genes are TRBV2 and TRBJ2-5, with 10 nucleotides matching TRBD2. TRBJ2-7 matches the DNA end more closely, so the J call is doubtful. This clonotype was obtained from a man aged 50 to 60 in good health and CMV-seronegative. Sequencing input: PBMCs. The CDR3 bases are TGTGCCAGCAGTGGACTAGCGGGCAGCTACGAGCAGTACTTC. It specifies CASSGLAGSYEQYF.